This T cell receptor beta chain was sequenced during a study of Ad26.COV2.S vaccination and SARS-CoV-2 variants. Study details: Ad26.COV2.S shots went into the muscle once or twice, 56 days apart. Study findings and constraints: Spike-specific TCR breadth was greater after Ad26.COV2.S than placebo.

Notes on this clone: Its antigen remains unknown.

Trimming pared 1 base from V and 2 bases from J, leaving 13 bases between. The CDR3 extends over 16 amino acids. Germline V lookup: CDR1 SGDLS, CDR2 YYNGEE. Treatment: around 19 received Ad26.COV2.S at low or high dose, single or two shots; several received placebo; per-sample allocation not given. Samples were taken on day 63 after the first vaccine or placebo injection. This person who donated was an adult of 18-55 years in Boston. Sequencing used immunoSEQ multiplex PCR; TCRdb keeps in-frame clones, though not all of them. The data show around 300,000 clones, approximately 86% seen once. This material consisted of peripheral blood, taken in a trial of Ad26.COV2.S vaccine versus placebo. The source of this sequence is a person between 18 and 59 years old who received the Ad26.COV2.S COVID-19 vaccine or a placebo. The genes are TRBV9 and TRBJ1-3; D gene unclear. The CDR3 spells CASSVSGEPPGNTIYF. Written as DNA, the CDR3 is TGTGCCAGCAGCGTATCCGGGGAACCTCCTGGAAACACCATATATTTT.